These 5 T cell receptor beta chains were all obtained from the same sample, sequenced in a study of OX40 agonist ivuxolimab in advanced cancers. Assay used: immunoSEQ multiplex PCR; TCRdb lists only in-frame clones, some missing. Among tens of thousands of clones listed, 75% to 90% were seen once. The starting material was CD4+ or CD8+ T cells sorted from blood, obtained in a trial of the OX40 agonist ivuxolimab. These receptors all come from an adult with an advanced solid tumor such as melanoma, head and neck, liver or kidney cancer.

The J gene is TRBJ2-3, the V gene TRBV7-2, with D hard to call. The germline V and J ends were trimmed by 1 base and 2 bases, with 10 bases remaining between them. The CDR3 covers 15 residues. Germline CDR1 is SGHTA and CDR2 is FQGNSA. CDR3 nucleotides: TGTGCCAGCAGCTTAGTACGAGCTGACACAGATACGCAGTATTTT. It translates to CASSLVRADTDTQYF.

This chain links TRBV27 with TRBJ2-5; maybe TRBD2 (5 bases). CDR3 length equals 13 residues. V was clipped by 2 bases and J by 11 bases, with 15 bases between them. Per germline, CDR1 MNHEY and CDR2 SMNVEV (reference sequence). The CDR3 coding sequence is TGTGCCAGCAGTTTAAGCGTCTTGGGAGAGCAGTACTTC. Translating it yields CASSLSVLGEQYF.

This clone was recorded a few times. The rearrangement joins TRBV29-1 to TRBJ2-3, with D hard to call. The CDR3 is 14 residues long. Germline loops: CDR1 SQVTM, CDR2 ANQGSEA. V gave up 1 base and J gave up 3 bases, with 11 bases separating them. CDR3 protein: CSVEGETGTDTQYF. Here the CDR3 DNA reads TGCAGCGTTGAAGGAGAAACGGGTACAGATACGCAGTATTTT.

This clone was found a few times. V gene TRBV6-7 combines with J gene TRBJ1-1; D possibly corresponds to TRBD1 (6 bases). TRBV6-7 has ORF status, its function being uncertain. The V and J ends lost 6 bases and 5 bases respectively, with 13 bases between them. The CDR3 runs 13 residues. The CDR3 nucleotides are TGTGCCAGCAGCCAGGGACATCAGACTGAAGCTTTCTTT. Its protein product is CASSQGHQTEAFF.

CDR3 loop: CASSQPGLYNEQFF. The CDR3 region has the DNA TGTGCCAGCAGCCAGCCGGGACTCTACAATGAGCAGTTCTTC. The chain has TRBV7-3 and TRBJ2-7; weak D call: TRBD2 (6 bases). The last part of the DNA fits TRBJ2-1 better; the J call may be wrong. The CDR3 has 14 residues. The germline V gene encodes CDR1 SGHTA and CDR2 FQGTGA.